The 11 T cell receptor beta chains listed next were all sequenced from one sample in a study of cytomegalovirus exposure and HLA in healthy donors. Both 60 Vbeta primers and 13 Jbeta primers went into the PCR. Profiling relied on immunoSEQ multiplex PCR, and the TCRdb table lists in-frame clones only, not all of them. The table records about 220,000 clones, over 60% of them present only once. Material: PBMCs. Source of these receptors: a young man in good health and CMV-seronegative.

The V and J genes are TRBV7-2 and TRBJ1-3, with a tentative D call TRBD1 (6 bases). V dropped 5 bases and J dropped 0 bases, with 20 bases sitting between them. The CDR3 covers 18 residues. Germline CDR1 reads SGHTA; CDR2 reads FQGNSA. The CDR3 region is CASSLSSTGTVSGNTIYF. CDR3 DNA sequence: TGTGCCAGCAGCCTGAGCAGCACAGGGACGGTCTCTGGAAACACCATATATTTT. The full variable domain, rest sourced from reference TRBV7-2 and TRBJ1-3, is GAGVSQSPSNKVTEKGKDVELRCDPISGHTALYWYRQSLGQGLEFLIYFQGNSAPDKSGLPSDRFSAERTGGSVSTLTIQRTQQEDSAVYLCASSLSSTGTVSGNTIYFGEGSWLTVV.

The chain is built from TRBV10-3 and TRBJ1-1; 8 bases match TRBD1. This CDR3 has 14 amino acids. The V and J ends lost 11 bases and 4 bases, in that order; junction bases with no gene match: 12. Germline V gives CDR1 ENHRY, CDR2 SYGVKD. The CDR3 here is CASRQGPQGTEAFF. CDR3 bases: TGTGCCTCTCGACAGGGGCCCCAAGGCACTGAAGCTTTCTTT.

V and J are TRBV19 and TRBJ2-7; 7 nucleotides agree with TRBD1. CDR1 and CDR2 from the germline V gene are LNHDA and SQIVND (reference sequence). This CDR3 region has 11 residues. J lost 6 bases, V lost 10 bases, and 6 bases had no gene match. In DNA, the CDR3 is TGTGCCACCCAAGGGGGCACCGAGCAGTACTTC. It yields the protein CATQGGTEQYF.

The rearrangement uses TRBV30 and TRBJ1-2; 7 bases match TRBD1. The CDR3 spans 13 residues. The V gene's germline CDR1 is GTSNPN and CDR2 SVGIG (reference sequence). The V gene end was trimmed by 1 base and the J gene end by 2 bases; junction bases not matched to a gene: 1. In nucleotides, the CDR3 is TGTGCCTGGAGTGCGACAGGGAACTATGGCTACACCTTC. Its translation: CAWSATGNYGYTF.

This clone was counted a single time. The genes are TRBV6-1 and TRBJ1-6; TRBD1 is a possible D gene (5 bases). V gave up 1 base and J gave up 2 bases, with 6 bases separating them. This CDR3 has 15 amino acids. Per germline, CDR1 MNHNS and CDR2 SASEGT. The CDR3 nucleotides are TGTGCCAGCAGTGAAGAGGGGACCTATAATTCACCCCTCCACTTT. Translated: CASSEEGTYNSPLHF.

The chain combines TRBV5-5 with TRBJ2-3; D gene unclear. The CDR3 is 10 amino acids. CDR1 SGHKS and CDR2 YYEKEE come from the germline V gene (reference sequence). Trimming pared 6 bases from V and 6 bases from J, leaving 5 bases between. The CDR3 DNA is TGTGCCAGCACGTCGGATACGCAGTATTTT. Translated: CASTSDTQYF.

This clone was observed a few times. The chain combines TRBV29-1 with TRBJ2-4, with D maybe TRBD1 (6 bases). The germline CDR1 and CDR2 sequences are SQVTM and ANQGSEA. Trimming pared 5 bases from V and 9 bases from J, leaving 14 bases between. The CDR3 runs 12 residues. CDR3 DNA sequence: TGCAGCGTTAACAGGGATGGGACCATTCAGTACTTC. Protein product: CSVNRDGTIQYF.

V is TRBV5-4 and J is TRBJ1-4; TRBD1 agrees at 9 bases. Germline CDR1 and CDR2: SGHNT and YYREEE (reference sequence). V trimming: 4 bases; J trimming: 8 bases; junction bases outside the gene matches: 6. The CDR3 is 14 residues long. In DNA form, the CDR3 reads TGTGCCAGCAGCCAACAGGGGGCGGCCGAAAAACTGTTTTTT. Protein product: CASSQQGAAEKLFF.

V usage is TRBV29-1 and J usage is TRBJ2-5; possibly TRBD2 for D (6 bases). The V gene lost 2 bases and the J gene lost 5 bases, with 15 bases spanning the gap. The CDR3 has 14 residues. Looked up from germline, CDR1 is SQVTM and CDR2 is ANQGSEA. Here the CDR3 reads CSVEKAQEGETQYF. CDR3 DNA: TGCAGCGTTGAAAAGGCTCAGGAGGGGGAGACCCAGTACTTC.

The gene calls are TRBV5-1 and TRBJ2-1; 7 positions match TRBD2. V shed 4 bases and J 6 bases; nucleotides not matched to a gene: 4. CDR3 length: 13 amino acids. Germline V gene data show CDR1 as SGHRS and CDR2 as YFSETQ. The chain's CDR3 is CASSGGLVNEQFF. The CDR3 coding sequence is TGCGCCAGCAGCGGAGGACTAGTCAATGAGCAGTTCTTC.

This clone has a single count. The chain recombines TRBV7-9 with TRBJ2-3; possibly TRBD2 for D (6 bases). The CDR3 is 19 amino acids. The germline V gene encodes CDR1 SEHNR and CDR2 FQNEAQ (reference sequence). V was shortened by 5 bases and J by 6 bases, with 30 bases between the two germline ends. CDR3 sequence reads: CASSTSNPLGGGNLDTQYF. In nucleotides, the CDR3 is TGTGCCAGCAGCACCTCTAACCCGCTAGGCGGCGGGAATCTCGATACGCAGTATTTT.